Listed here are 22 T cell receptor beta chains from one sample, sequenced in a study of response to subunit inactivated influenza vaccine (dated by TCRdb to 2016 to 2018). The library came from RT-PCR. Data came from an Illumina HiSeq 2500. TCRdb reprocessed the public reads (quality trimming at Q25 with fastp, clone calling with MiXCR) and kept in-frame beta chains. Duplicate CDR3 protein sequences are folded into a single record with the most common DNA and genes. The sample contains approximately 500,000 distinct CDR3 sequences, about an eighth of them found a single time. About 12% of the sample lies in the top ten. This sample's time point label indicates: approximately 40 days after influenza vaccine administration. The sequencing here drew on PBMCs from blood, taken around seven weeks after vaccination. All receptors come from a man between 50 and 59 years old who received an inactivated influenza vaccine. Donor details come from another sample of the same person, matched by shared clones.

The sample holds many counts of this clonotype. This chain joins TRBV20-1 and TRBJ1-2; possible D gene TRBD1, 5 bases. Trimming stripped 3 bases from V and 4 bases from J, with 15 bases between. The CDR3 has 14 amino acids. Per the germline V gene, CDR1 is DFQATT and CDR2 is SNEGSKA (reference sequence). This chain's CDR3 is CSASPGKSGYGYTF. The CDR3 DNA follows: TGCAGTGCTAGTCCAGGGAAATCGGGCTATGGCTACACCTTC.

The table lists this clonotype with many counts. The genes are TRBV2 and TRBJ1-1; possible D gene TRBD1, 5 bases. V gave up 3 bases and J gave up 7 bases, with 12 bases separating them. Germline V gene lookup returns CDR1 SNHLY and CDR2 FYNNEI. The CDR3 sequence is 13 residues long. The CDR3 region is CASSEAGGDEAFF. As DNA, the CDR3 is TGTGCCAGCAGTGAGGCGGGGGGTGATGAAGCTTTCTTT. Drawing the rest from reference TRBV2 and TRBJ1-1, the complete variable domain is EPEVTQTPSHQVTQMGQEVILRCVPISNHLYFYWYRQILGQKVEFLVSFYNNEISEKSEIFDDQFSVERPDGSNFTLKIRSTKLEDSAMYFCASSEAGGDEAFFGQGTRLTVV.

This clonotype was counted a few times. This chain uses TRBV20-1 with TRBJ2-3, with 16 bases matching TRBD2. With 1 base clipped from V and 5 bases from J, the junction kept 15 bases outside the gene matches. This CDR3 has 20 residues. Looked up from germline, CDR1 is DFQATT and CDR2 is SNEGSKA (reference sequence). CDR3 amino acids: CSARGLPGLAGGPEEDTQYF. For the CDR3, the DNA is TGCAGTGCTAGAGGTCTTCCGGGACTAGCGGGGGGGCCAGAGGAAGATACGCAGTATTTT.

This clonotype was observed a handful of times. This chain joins TRBV5-5 and TRBJ1-2, with D uncertain. The CDR3 contains 11 residues. Looked up from germline, CDR1 is SGHKS and CDR2 is YYEKEE (reference sequence). The V and J ends lost 5 bases and 14 bases respectively, with 16 bases between them. CDR3 residues: CASRLGGVGTF. In DNA, the CDR3 is TGTGCCAGCAGACTTGGTGGGGTTGGAACCTTC.

This clonotype has only a few counts. The chain carries TRBV18 and TRBJ2-1; TRBD1 matches 7 bases. V was pared by 3 bases and J by 5 bases, with 7 bases of the junction left unmatched. CDR1 KGHSH and CDR2 LQKENI come from the germline V gene. The length of the CDR3 is 15 residues. The CDR3 is CASSPGTELNNEQFF. CDR3 in DNA: TGTGCCAGCTCACCTGGGACAGAACTTAACAATGAGCAGTTCTTC.

This clonotype occurred a few times. The chain employs TRBV6-2 or TRBV6-3 and TRBJ1-5; 7 bases fit TRBD1. Trimming cost V 2 bases and J 2 bases; bases outside gene matches: 6. Germline V lookup: CDR1 MNHEY, CDR2 SVGEGT. The CDR3 loop spans 16 amino acids. The CDR3 reads CASSYPTGLGNQPQHF. CDR3 nucleotide sequence: TGTGCCAGCAGTTACCCGACAGGGCTCGGCAATCAGCCCCAGCATTTT.

The chain links TRBV5-1 to TRBJ2-3; either TRBD1 or TRBD2 may fit D (6 bases each). Per the germline V gene, CDR1 is SGHRS and CDR2 is YFSETQ. The CDR3 sequence is 15 residues long. V was shortened by 3 bases and J by 1 base, with 12 bases between the two germline ends. CDR3 sequence: CASSWGDTRTDTQYF. The CDR3 nucleotides are TGCGCCAGCAGCTGGGGGGACACACGCACAGATACGCAGTATTTT.

This clonotype was found a few times. The CDR3 reads CATSDSVADTQYF. The CDR3 DNA is TGTGCCACCAGTGATTCGGTCGCAGATACGCAGTATTTT. The rearrangement links TRBV24-1 to TRBJ2-3; D ambiguous. The CDR3 is 13 amino acids. V lost 2 bases and J lost 4, with 6 bases in between. Germline values: CDR1 KGHDR, CDR2 SFDVKD.

This clonotype came up a few times. The chain has TRBV11-2 and TRBJ2-4, with D possibly being TRBD2 (6 bases). The germline V gene has CDR1 SGHAT and CDR2 FQNNGV. This CDR3 has 15 residues. V dropped 2 bases and J dropped 1 base, with 9 bases sitting between them. CDR3 residues: CASSLRGGAKNIQYF. CDR3 nucleotide sequence: TGTGCCAGCAGCTTAAGAGGAGGGGCCAAAAACATTCAGTACTTC.

This clonotype appeared a few times. This CDR3 is CASSLELALGEQFF. DNA of the CDR3: TGTGCCAGCAGCTTAGAATTGGCCCTCGGTGAGCAGTTCTTC. The V and J genes are TRBV7-9 and TRBJ2-1; D not resolved. Germline V CDR1 and CDR2: SEHNR, FQNEAQ (reference sequence). The CDR3 is 14 amino acids. Trimming shortened V by 1 base and J by 9 bases, and 13 bases separated the two germline ends.

This chain connects TRBV20-1 to TRBJ2-1; TRBD2 aligns across 9 bases. The CDR3 is 15 residues long. After removal of 7 bases from V and 8 bases from J, the junction contained 15 bases not matched to a gene. From germline, CDR1 is DFQATT and CDR2 SNEGSKA (reference sequence). The CDR3 DNA is TGCAGTGTATCCGGGACTAGCTCTTCGCCGGATGAGCAGTTCTTC. This codes for CSVSGTSSSPDEQFF.

V and J are TRBV20-1 and TRBJ2-3; D not resolved. This CDR3 region has 14 residues. Trimming stripped 1 base from V and 4 bases from J, with 12 bases between. Looked up from germline, CDR1 is DFQATT and CDR2 is SNEGSKA (reference sequence). CDR3 nucleotide sequence: TGCAGTGCTAGAGTAATGGCGGCCTCAGATACGCAGTATTTT. Encoded protein: CSARVMAASDTQYF.

In its sample, this clonotype was seen many times. The genes are TRBV20-1 and TRBJ2-1, with a weak D call TRBD2 (6 bases). V gave up 4 bases and J gave up 8 bases, with 15 bases separating them. Germline CDR1 is DFQATT and CDR2 is SNEGSKA (reference sequence). This CDR3 has 13 amino acids. CDR3 protein: CSAIGGVGDEQFF. The CDR3 nucleotides are TGCAGTGCTATCGGCGGGGTGGGCGATGAGCAGTTCTTC.

The chain carries TRBV4-2 and TRBJ1-5, with D unresolved. The germline gives CDR1 LGHNA, CDR2 YNFKEQ. The CDR3 covers 17 residues. V lost 0 bases and J lost 3, with 15 bases in between. The CDR3 sequence: CASSQEASMSNNQPQHF. CDR3 nucleotides: TGTGCCAGCAGCCAAGAAGCCAGCATGAGTAACAATCAGCCCCAGCATTTT.

In this sample, this clonotype turned up a few times. The chain couples TRBV4-3 to TRBJ1-6; tentatively, D is TRBD1 (6 bases). Germline V gives CDR1 LGHNA, CDR2 YSLEER. Between the trimmed V and J ends, which lost 0 bases and 6 bases, there was a span of 15 bases. This CDR3 has 17 residues. In nucleotides, the CDR3 is TGCGCCAGCAGCCAAGAAGGTCTAGGGGGAGGTAATTCACCCCTCCACTTT. The encoded protein is CASSQEGLGGGNSPLHF.

The CDR3 coding sequence is TGTGCCACCAGCAGGGACCGACGGGGGGGCCTTGGTTCAGATACGCAGTATTTT. Translating it yields CATSRDRRGGLGSDTQYF. The chain uses TRBV15 and TRBJ2-3; the match to TRBD2 covers 8 bases. Trimming took 3 bases from V and 4 from J; bases not matched to a gene: 15. CDR1 is LNHNV and CDR2 is YYDKDF in the germline V gene (reference sequence). The CDR3 runs 18 residues.

Only a few counts were recorded for this clonotype. The rearrangement uses TRBV9 and TRBJ2-7; TRBD1 agrees at 12 bases. The V gene end was trimmed by 4 bases and the J gene end by 3 bases; junction bases not matched to a gene: 11. The germline V gene encodes CDR1 SGDLS and CDR2 YYNGEE. The CDR3 loop spans 17 amino acids. The CDR3, as DNA: TGTGCCAGCAGCCCCCGTCCCGGGACAGGGGGCTTCTACGAGCAGTACTTC. Translation: CASSPRPGTGGFYEQYF.

Only a few counts were recorded for this clonotype. The V and J genes are TRBV6-5 and TRBJ2-5; TRBD1 might be the D (7 bases). Germline assignment: CDR1 MNHEY and CDR2 SVGAGI. The CDR3 contains 19 residues. V was pared by 2 bases and J by 4 bases, with 26 bases between. CDR3 region: CASSYPRPSLAGGRETQYF. The CDR3 bases are TGTGCCAGCAGTTACCCCCGCCCGTCACTAGCAGGGGGGAGAGAGACCCAGTACTTC.

This clonotype was seen only a few times. The genes are TRBV6-1 and TRBJ2-2; TRBD2 aligns across 8 bases. Germline loops: CDR1 MNHNS, CDR2 SASEGT. The CDR3 has 15 residues. After removal of 6 bases from V and 5 bases from J, the junction contained 8 bases not matched to a gene. The CDR3 DNA follows: TGTGCCAGCAGCGCCGGGGGGGCCTTAACCGGGGAGCTGTTTTTT. Protein product: CASSAGGALTGELFF.

This clonotype was detected only a few times. The gene calls are TRBV24-1 and TRBJ2-1; either TRBD1 or TRBD2 may supply D (7 bases each). CDR1 and CDR2 from the germline V gene are KGHDR and SFDVKD. The ends were cut back, 1 base at V and 7 bases at J, with 13 bases in the middle. CDR3 size: 15 residues. The CDR3 DNA sequence: TGTGCCACCAGTGATTTAACCAGGGGGGGAAATGAGCAGTTCTTC. Translating gives CATSDLTRGGNEQFF.

The chain joins TRBV7-3 to TRBJ1-1; the D is unclear. The CDR3 is 13 residues long. Trimming took off 6 bases at V and 0 bases at J, with 8 bases between the two ends. Germline V gives CDR1 SGHTA, CDR2 FQGTGA. The CDR3 DNA reads TGTGCCAGCAGGTGGACGGTGAACACTGAAGCTTTCTTT. Translation: CASRWTVNTEAFF.

V is TRBV29-1 and J is TRBJ2-5; 8 bases are a match to TRBD1. The J segment lost 5 bases and the V segment lost 7 bases, leaving 6 bases of the junction unmatched. Germline V CDR1 and CDR2: SQVTM, ANQGSEA. This CDR3 is built from 12 residues. The CDR3 loop reads CSAGQGTETQYF. CDR3 coding DNA: TGCAGCGCAGGACAGGGTACCGAGACCCAGTACTTC. Full variable domain (missing parts from reference TRBV29-1 and TRBJ2-5): SAVISQKPSRDICQRGTSLTIQCQVDSQVTMMFWYRQQPGQSLTLIATANQGSEATYESGFVIDKFPISRPNLTFSTLTVSNMSPEDSSIYLCSAGQGTETQYFGPGTRLLVL.